This record concerns one T cell receptor beta chain sequence. With 2 bases removed from V and 4 bases from J, the gap between germline ends came to 18 bases. Germline V gives CDR1 SGHNT, CDR2 YYREEE (reference sequence). The CDR3 spans 16 residues. Autoimmune disease history or systemic immunosuppression meant exclusion. These data belong to a study of OX40 agonist ivuxolimab in advanced cancers. Sequencing was performed with immunoSEQ multiplex PCR; in TCRdb, only in-frame clones are kept and a portion is missing. The sample consists of over 5,000 clones, roughly 80% of them appearing once. The rearrangement links TRBV5-4 to TRBJ1-2, with D uncertain. The receptor comes from an adult with an advanced solid tumor such as melanoma, head and neck, liver or kidney cancer. The sample here was CD4+ or CD8+ T cells sorted from blood, taken in a trial of the OX40 agonist ivuxolimab. The CDR3 bases are TGTGCCAGCAGCTTCTCTGACGTGGTGGACCTCTATGGCTACACCTTC. Its protein product is CASSFSDVVDLYGYTF.